This is a list of T cell receptor beta chains from one sample in a study of shared clonotypes between healthy human individuals. Method: immunoSEQ multiplex PCR; TCRdb's copy keeps in-frame clones and lacks some. The data hold fewer than 200,000 clones, with roughly 93% observed a single time. The material sequenced was naive CD4+ T cells sorted from blood. All receptors come from a woman in her twenties or thirties in good health. Each CDR3 is given with its conserved first and last residue. Fields, in order: V gene, D gene, clone size, J gene, CDR3 DNA, CDR3 protein. A D gene is named only where the DNA matches it firmly. Clone size is shown for a subset of rows, as once, few, many or a class of expanded clone.

>TRBV5-1|TRBD1|once|TRBJ2-7
TGCGCCAGCAAGACCGGGACAGGGAGCTACGAGCAGTACTTC
CASKTGTGSYEQYF
>TRBV27|-|once|TRBJ1-4
TGTGCCAGCAGTTGGGCCTGGGCCCCGAATGAAAAACTGTTTTTT
CASSWAWAPNEKLFF
>TRBV28|-|-|TRBJ2-7
TGTGCCAGCAGTCCACCAGGAAAAGACTACGAGCAGTACTTC
CASSPPGKDYEQYF
>TRBV28|-|-|TRBJ2-3
TGTGCCAGCAGTTTTTTCCTGAGCACAGATACGCAGTATTTT
CASSFFLSTDTQYF
>TRBV7-9|TRBD1|-|TRBJ1-3
TGTGCCAGCAGCTTGGAAGCAGGGGGCTACTCTGGAAACACCATATATTTT
CASSLEAGGYSGNTIYF
>TRBV10-3|TRBD1|-|TRBJ1-4
TGTGCCATCAGTCGACAGGGTGGGAATGAAAAACTGTTTTTT
CAISRQGGNEKLFF
>TRBV19|-|-|TRBJ1-2
TGTGCCAGTAACACAGGGTTAGGCTACACCTTC
CASNTGLGYTF
>TRBV7-2|-|-|TRBJ2-5
TGTGCCAGCAGCGAGCCCGGGACACCCTCTTCGGAGACCCAGTACTTC
CASSEPGTPSSETQYF
>TRBV7-8|-|-|TRBJ2-2
TGTGCCAGCAGTTCTCGACTAGTCCGGGAGCTGTTTTTT
CASSSRLVRELFF
>TRBV7-8|-|-|TRBJ1-1
TGTGCCAGCAGCCCGGGACTGTACACTGAAGCTTTCTTT
CASSPGLYTEAFF
>TRBV27|TRBD1|-|TRBJ2-5
TGTGCCAGCAGCTACGGGACAGGGGCTTTATTCAGGGAGACCCAGTACTTC
CASSYGTGALFRETQYF
>TRBV28|TRBD1|-|TRBJ1-5
TGTGCCAGCAGCGCTGACAGGGGTAATCAGCCCCAGCATTTT
CASSADRGNQPQHF
>TRBV20-1|-|-|TRBJ1-1
TGCAGTGCTAGGATGAACACTGAAGCTTTCTTT
CSARMNTEAFF
>TRBV29-1|-|-|TRBJ2-3
TGCAGCGTTGACGACGGCACAGATACGCAGTATTTT
CSVDDGTDTQYF
>TRBV2|TRBD1|-|TRBJ1-4
TGTGCCAGCAGCCGACAGGGACCTAATGAAAAACTGTTTTTT
CASSRQGPNEKLFF
>TRBV27|TRBD2|-|TRBJ2-1
TGTGCCAGCAGTTACGGCGGGAGGGCCGCGGATGAGCAGTTCTTC
CASSYGGRAADEQFF
>TRBV6-6|-|once|TRBJ1-5
TGTGCCAGCAGTTGGGAGGAAGGGGTATTGCATTTT
CASSWEEGVLHF
>TRBV28|-|-|TRBJ1-3
TGTGCCAGCAGATCCTCGGGCCTTTCCTCTGGAAACACCATATATTTT
CASRSSGLSSGNTIYF
>TRBV11-2|TRBD2|-|TRBJ2-7
TGTGCCAGCAGCTCCCTTATAGCCCAGCGGGACTTTTCCTCCTACGAGCAGTACTTC
CASSSLIAQRDFSSYEQYF
>TRBV6-5|TRBD1|-|TRBJ1-1
TGTGCCAGCAGTTATTCGGGACAGGCGACGGAAGCTTTCTTT
CASSYSGQATEAFF
>TRBV6-6|-|once|TRBJ2-7
TGTGCCAGCAGTTGGGGGGATGGGTACGAGCAGTACTTC
CASSWGDGYEQYF
>TRBV5-6|-|-|TRBJ1-6
TGTGCCAGCAGTCCCAGGGGTGGGTATAATTCACCCCTCCACTTT
CASSPRGGYNSPLHF
>TRBV5-1|-|-|TRBJ2-3
TGCGCCAGCAGCTTTAGTTTCGCGGCCTCGGCAGATACGCAGTATTTT
CASSFSFAASADTQYF
>TRBV28|-|-|TRBJ1-5
TGTGCCAGCAGTTTGGACTCTTTGCAGCTAGATCAGCCCCAGCATTTT
CASSLDSLQLDQPQHF
>TRBV19|-|-|TRBJ1-5
TGTGCCAGTAGTATAGCGGGACAGCCCCAGCATTTT
CASSIAGQPQHF
>TRBV14|-|-|TRBJ2-3
TGTGCCAGCAGTGACGGGAGCCCCGAGGATACGCAGTATTTT
CASSDGSPEDTQYF
>TRBV5-1|-|-|TRBJ2-7
TGCGCCAGCAGCTTGTCAAAGGGGCCCGGCTACGAGCAGTACTTC
CASSLSKGPGYEQYF
>TRBV7-8|TRBD1|-|TRBJ1-6
TGTGCCAGCAGCTTATTAGCGATTGGGACAGGATATAATTCACCCCTCCACTTT
CASSLLAIGTGYNSPLHF
>TRBV15|-|-|TRBJ1-5
TGTGCCACCAGCAGAAGTGTAAGCAATCAGCCCCAGCATTTT
CATSRSVSNQPQHF
>TRBV4-1|-|once|TRBJ2-3
TGCGCCAGCAGCCAAATAGGACTAAGCACAGATACGCAGTATTTT
CASSQIGLSTDTQYF
>TRBV27|-|-|TRBJ2-7
TGTGCCAGCAGTTTCTTCTCGGCGGAGATAAGCTACGAGCAGTACTTC
CASSFFSAEISYEQYF
>TRBV7-2|TRBD2|-|TRBJ2-1
TGTGCCAGCGGGCTAGCGGGGACCTACAATGAGCAGTTCTTC
CASGLAGTYNEQFF
>TRBV6-6|-|-|TRBJ2-7
TGTGCCAGCAGTTCAACCGGAATGAGCTCCTACGAGCAGTACTTC
CASSSTGMSSYEQYF
>TRBV5-1|-|once|TRBJ2-7
TGCGCCAGCAGCCTCACCGGGTCCGCCACCCAGTACGAGCAGTACTTC
CASSLTGSATQYEQYF
>TRBV6-5|-|-|TRBJ1-3
TGTGCCAGCAGTTACGGGGGCAGCTCTGGAAACACCATATATTTT
CASSYGGSSGNTIYF
>TRBV7-9|-|few|TRBJ1-3
TGTGCCAGCAGCTCGGGAAACACCATATATTTT
CASSSGNTIYF
>TRBV30|TRBD2|-|TRBJ2-5
TGTGCCTGGAGTGGGAGCGGGATCCTACAAGAGACCCAGTACTTC
CAWSGSGILQETQYF
>TRBV2|TRBD1|once|TRBJ2-5
TGTGCCAGCAGCGCAGGGGGAGTTGAGACCCAGTACTTC
CASSAGGVETQYF
>TRBV18|-|-|TRBJ2-7
TGTGCCAGCTCACGAACTGTCGTCAGCGGACTCTCCTACGAGCAGTACTTC
CASSRTVVSGLSYEQYF
>TRBV18|TRBD2|-|TRBJ2-7
TGTGCCAGCTCACCTCTAGCGGGGACGAATCGGGAGCAGTACTTC
CASSPLAGTNREQYF